The 10 T cell receptor beta chains in this list originate from one sample, sequenced in a study of blood T cell repertoires in COVID-19. TCRdb's table, derived via immunoSEQ multiplex PCR, lists solely in-frame clones and lacks some. This table holds 70,000 to 95,000 clones, around 88% found once. The specimen was peripheral blood. The receptors stem from a human donor in a cohort sampled during active COVID-19.

This clone was observed a handful of times. The J gene is TRBJ2-7, the V gene TRBV7-6; TRBD2 matches 13 bases. Trimming took 5 bases from V and 4 from J; bases not matched to a gene: 5. This CDR3 has 15 residues. CDR1 and CDR2 from the germline V gene are SGHVS and FNYEAQ. Written as DNA, the CDR3 is TGTGCCAGCAGCCCGGGACTAGCGGGAACATACGAGCAGTACTTC. It codes for CASSPGLAGTYEQYF. The full variable domain, rest sourced from reference TRBV7-6 and TRBJ2-7, is GAGVSQSPRYKVTKRGQDVALRCDPISGHVSLYWYRQALGQGPEFLTYFNYEAQQDKSGLPNDRFSAERPEGSISTLTIQRTEQRDSAMYRCASSPGLAGTYEQYFGPGTRLTVT.

This chain links TRBV25-1 with TRBJ1-2; D uncertain. The CDR3 loop spans 14 amino acids. Trimming pared 3 bases from V and 0 bases from J, leaving 8 bases between. In germline, CDR1 is MGHDK, CDR2 SYGVNS. CDR3 in amino acids: CASSDVAANYGYTF. The CDR3 DNA reads as TGTGCCAGCAGTGATGTAGCAGCTAACTATGGCTACACCTTC.

CDR3 residues: CASSLGREQYF. The CDR3 nucleotides are TGTGCCAGCAGCTTAGGGCGGGAGCAGTACTTC. The rearrangement joins TRBV7-9 to TRBJ2-7; D ambiguous. V lost 1 base, J lost 7 bases, and 5 bases lay in between. CDR1 is SEHNR and CDR2 is FQNEAQ in the germline V gene (reference sequence). The CDR3 sequence is 11 residues long.

The genes are TRBV5-5 and TRBJ2-3, with 7 positions matching TRBD2. The V gene's germline CDR1 is SGHKS and CDR2 YYEKEE (reference sequence). The CDR3 sequence is 19 residues long. V lost 2 bases, J lost 1 base, and 16 bases stayed unmatched. This chain's CDR3 is CASSFPPERGPSRTDTQYF. The CDR3 nucleotides are TGTGCCAGCAGCTTCCCCCCTGAGCGGGGTCCGAGCCGCACAGATACGCAGTATTTT.

The chain is built from TRBV7-9 and TRBJ2-5; possibly TRBD1 for D (6 bases). Trimming took off 1 base at V and 1 base at J, with 7 bases between the two ends. CDR3 length equals 14 residues. The germline gives CDR1 SEHNR, CDR2 FQNEAQ (reference sequence). CDR3 loop: CASSLVQGQETQYF. CDR3 nucleotides: TGTGCCAGCAGCTTAGTACAGGGCCAAGAGACCCAGTACTTC.

This sequence joins TRBV4-1 and TRBJ2-7; 8 bases match TRBD2. Germline trimming cut 2 bases from V and 3 bases from J; bases unmatched to any gene: 6. The CDR3 covers 15 residues. Germline V gene data show CDR1 as MGHRA and CDR2 as YSYEKL. The CDR3 protein is CASSQSTGTSYEQYF. CDR3 nucleotides: TGCGCCAGCAGCCAATCGACCGGGACTAGCTACGAGCAGTACTTC.

The J gene is TRBJ2-7, the V gene TRBV4-3; perhaps TRBD1 as D (5 bases). This CDR3 spans 13 amino acids. With 8 bases removed from V and 4 bases from J, the gap between germline ends came to 15 bases. Germline V lookup: CDR1 LGHNA, CDR2 YSLEER. The chain's CDR3 is CASPRVIGYEQYF. DNA for the CDR3: TGCGCCAGCCCCAGGGTTATCGGGTACGAGCAGTACTTC.

There are a few counts of this clone. The chain joins TRBV6-2 or TRBV6-3 to TRBJ1-1; TRBD1 agrees at 7 bases. Germline CDR1 MNHEY, CDR2 SVGEGT. The CDR3 is made up of 14 amino acids. Unmatched junction bases numbered 2, after V lost 2 bases and J lost 2 bases. The CDR3, as DNA: TGTGCCAGCAGTTACGACAGGGCCAACACTGAAGCTTTCTTT. It translates to CASSYDRANTEAFF.

About this clone itself: Distinct nucleotide sequences in the sample also encode this CDR3. The rearrangement uses TRBV12-3 or TRBV12-4 and TRBJ2-2; D not resolved. V lost 2 bases and J 5 bases, leaving 3 bases between the germline ends. The CDR3 contains 12 residues. This CDR3 is CASSLHTGELFF. The CDR3 DNA is TGTGCCAGCAGTTTACATACCGGGGAGCTGTTTTTT.

This chain uses TRBV7-8 with TRBJ1-1, with 10 bases identical to TRBD1. Germline-derived CDR1 and CDR2 are SGHVS and FQNEAQ. The CDR3 sequence is 15 residues long. With V trimmed by 6 bases and J by 6 bases, 10 bases remained unmatched. The CDR3 nucleotides are TGTGCCAGCAGAGACCGGGACAGGGGTTTCGCTGAAGCTTTCTTT. Residues: CASRDRDRGFAEAFF.